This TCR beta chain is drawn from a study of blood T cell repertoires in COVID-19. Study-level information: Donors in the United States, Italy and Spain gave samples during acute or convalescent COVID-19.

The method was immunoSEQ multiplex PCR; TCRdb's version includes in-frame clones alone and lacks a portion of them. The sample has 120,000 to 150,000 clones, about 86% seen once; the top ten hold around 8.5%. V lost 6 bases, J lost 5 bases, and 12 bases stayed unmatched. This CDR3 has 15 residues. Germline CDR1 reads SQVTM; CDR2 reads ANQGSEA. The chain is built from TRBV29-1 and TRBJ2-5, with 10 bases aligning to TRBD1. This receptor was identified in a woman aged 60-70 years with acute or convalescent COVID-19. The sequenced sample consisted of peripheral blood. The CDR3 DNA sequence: TGCAGCGTGGGCGAGAAGACAGGGGGCCGGGAGACCCAGTACTTC. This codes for CSVGEKTGGRETQYF.